What follows are 25 T cell receptor beta chains derived from one specimen sequenced in a study of shared clonotypes between healthy human individuals. Measured with immunoSEQ multiplex PCR; TCRdb has only the in-frame clones, and not every one. Of hundreds of thousands of clones listed, over 60% are singletons. Sequences were obtained from PBMCs. These receptor sequences come from a woman in her thirties or forties in good health. Some clones in this sample may be carry-over from other donors' samples.

V is TRBV9 and J is TRBJ2-3; TRBD1 is a possible D gene (5 bases). Trimming took off 0 bases at V and 7 bases at J, with 9 bases between the two ends. This CDR3 contains 13 residues. CDR1 and CDR2 from the germline V gene are SGDLS and YYNGEE. The CDR3 is CASSVVGANTQYF. CDR3 sequence (DNA): TGTGCCAGCAGCGTAGTAGGGGCCAATACGCAGTATTTT.

V gene TRBV7-2 combines with J gene TRBJ1-3; no definite D call. V was pared by 5 bases and J by 3 bases, with 14 bases between. The CDR3 is made up of 15 amino acids. Germline CDR1 reads SGHTA; CDR2 reads FQGNSA. Here the CDR3 reads CASSHGRVGGNTIYF. In nucleotides, the CDR3 is TGTGCCAGCAGCCACGGGAGGGTCGGTGGAAACACCATATATTTT.

The chain has TRBV11-2 and TRBJ2-3, with TRBD2 matching 11 bases. This CDR3 spans 15 amino acids. V shed 5 bases and J 6 bases; nucleotides not matched to a gene: 7. The germline V gene has CDR1 SGHAT and CDR2 FQNNGV. The CDR3 nucleotides are TGTGCCAGCAGCGGACTAGCGGGTCCCGTCGATACGCAGTATTTT. Translated: CASSGLAGPVDTQYF. The full variable domain, with the rest looked up from reference TRBV11-2 and TRBJ2-3, is EAGVAQSPRYKIIEKRQSVAFWCNPISGHATLYWYQQILGQGPKLLIQFQNNGVVDDSQLPKDRFSAERLKGVDSTLKIQPAKLEDSAVYLCASSGLAGPVDTQYFGPGTRLTVL.

Concerning this clone: A far larger clone lies a single base away; this is likely a read error. This sequence joins TRBV7-8 and TRBJ2-7; 9 positions agree with TRBD1. Germline CDR1 is SGHVS and CDR2 is FQNEAQ. There are 14 residues in the CDR3. The CDR3 loop reads CASSLRTGDGEQHF. CDR3 in DNA: TGTGCCAGCAGCCTCAGGACAGGGGACGGCGAGCAGCACTTC.

Only one count was recorded for this clone. This chain connects TRBV15 to TRBJ2-6; no reliable D call. Per germline, CDR1 LNHNV and CDR2 YYDKDF (reference sequence). The CDR3 has 17 residues. Trimming shortened V by 1 base and J by 0 bases, and 10 bases separated the two germline ends. CDR3 residues: CATSRGVGNSGANVLTF. Here the CDR3 DNA reads TGTGCCACCAGCAGAGGTGTAGGCAACTCTGGGGCCAACGTCCTGACTTTC.

This sequence joins TRBV15 and TRBJ2-2, with D perhaps matching TRBD2 (6 bases). Germline V gene sequence: CDR1 LNHNV, CDR2 YYDKDF (reference sequence). CDR3 size: 17 residues. Trimming removed 1 base at V and 2 bases at J, with 14 bases between. The CDR3 sequence: CATSRVFSAGNTGELFF. In nucleotides, the CDR3 is TGTGCCACCAGCAGAGTTTTCTCTGCGGGAAACACCGGGGAGCTGTTTTTT.

The chain uses TRBV6-5 and TRBJ2-1, with D perhaps given as TRBD1 or TRBD2 (5 bases each). Germline CDR1 and CDR2: MNHEY and SVGAGI. V was trimmed by 5 bases and J by 2 bases, leaving 13 bases between them. The CDR3 has 15 residues. CDR3 nucleotide sequence: TGTGCCAGCAGTCCCCGGGACGGGACCTACAATGAGCAGTTCTTC. It specifies CASSPRDGTYNEQFF.

The chain recombines TRBV7-8 with TRBJ1-4, with D hard to call. The germline gives CDR1 SGHVS, CDR2 FQNEAQ. CDR3 length: 17 amino acids. Trimming removed 2 bases at V and 8 bases at J, with 21 bases between. For the CDR3, the DNA is TGTGCCAGCAGCTTAAACGGCATAGGCGTTACTCTGGAAAAACTGTTTTTT. Its translation is CASSLNGIGVTLEKLFF.

This clone was detected only once. The V call is TRBV7-9, the J call TRBJ2-1, with no clear D. V was trimmed by 7 bases and J by 5 bases, leaving 3 bases between them. CDR3 length equals 10 residues. The germline CDR1 and CDR2 sequences are SEHNR and FQNEAQ (reference sequence). In DNA form, the CDR3 reads TGTGCCAGCACGGACAATGAGCAGTTCTTC. This gives the protein CASTDNEQFF.

The gene calls are TRBV6-6 and TRBJ1-1, with D tentatively TRBD1 (5 bases). This CDR3 comprises 15 residues. Between the trimmed V and J ends, which lost 0 bases and 5 bases, there was a span of 13 bases. Germline loops: CDR1 MNHNY, CDR2 SVGAGI (reference sequence). CDR3 DNA: TGTGCCAGCAGTTACTCGTCCAGGGTTAATACTGAAGCTTTCTTT. Protein product: CASSYSSRVNTEAFF.

The J gene is TRBJ1-5, the V gene TRBV6-5, with 7 bases aligning to TRBD1. Germline V gives CDR1 MNHEY, CDR2 SVGAGI. Trimming cost V 6 bases and J 7 bases; bases outside gene matches: 6. The CDR3 is made up of 13 amino acids. CDR3 nucleotide sequence: TGTGCCAGCAGAAAAAACAGGGGCCAGCCCCAGCATTTT. Protein product: CASRKNRGQPQHF.

This sequence joins TRBV7-9 and TRBJ2-5, with D possibly TRBD2 on 6 matching bases. CDR1 is SEHNR and CDR2 is FQNEAQ in the germline V gene (reference sequence). This CDR3 contains 14 residues. Trimming cost V 5 bases and J 1 base, with 11 bases left between them. This chain's CDR3 is CASSQQRAQETQYF. The CDR3, as DNA: TGTGCCAGCAGCCAGCAGCGGGCCCAAGAGACCCAGTACTTC.

For this clone: It is likely a read error: a sequence one base away is far more abundant. The chain has TRBV30 and TRBJ1-4; 8 nucleotides align to TRBD1. The CDR3 totals 15 residues. Germline-derived CDR1 and CDR2 are GTSNPN and SVGIG (reference sequence). CDR3 bases: TGTGCCTGGAGTAAGGCAGGGGGCGGGGGTGAAAAACTGTCTTTT. Translating it yields CAWSKAGGGGEKLSF.

As for this clone: An end of the junction does not agree with germline; a read error may underlie this. The V and J genes are TRBV27 and TRBJ2-1, with 9 bases aligning to TRBD2. CDR1 MNHEY and CDR2 SMNVEV come from the germline V gene (reference sequence). This CDR3 contains 15 residues. CDR3 loop: CASSLGLAFYDEQFF. In nucleotides, the CDR3 is TGTGCCAGCAGTTTGGGACTAGCTTTCTACGATGAGCAGTTCTTC.

The CDR3 is CASTTGAGGYTF. The CDR3 DNA reads TGTGCCAGCACTACAGGGGCGGGTGGCTACACCTTC. The chain carries TRBV5-4 and TRBJ1-2; 7 nucleotides agree with TRBD1. The germline CDR1 and CDR2 sequences are SGHNT and YYREEE (reference sequence). This CDR3 comprises 12 residues. V trimming: 6 bases; J trimming: 7 bases; junction bases outside the gene matches: 6.

The genes are TRBV2 and TRBJ2-7; 10 bases line up with TRBD1. The V gene's germline CDR1 is SNHLY and CDR2 FYNNEI. Trimming removed 7 bases from V and 3 bases from J; junction bases left unmatched: 3. The CDR3 has 13 residues. The CDR3 loop is CASTGQGGYEQYF. CDR3 bases: TGTGCCAGCACCGGACAGGGGGGCTACGAGCAGTACTTC.

V usage is TRBV9 and J usage is TRBJ2-3; TRBD2 aligns across 8 bases. Germline CDR1 reads SGDLS; CDR2 reads YYNGEE. The CDR3 runs to 15 residues. J gave up 5 bases and V 0 bases, and 5 bases lay outside the gene matches. CDR3 DNA sequence: TGTGCCAGCAGCGTAGCCGGGACTAGATTAGATACGCAGTATTTT. Translating it yields CASSVAGTRLDTQYF.

The chain uses TRBV29-1 and TRBJ2-1; D not certain. V shed 3 bases and J shed 2 bases, with 17 bases lying between them. The CDR3 has 16 amino acids. Germline V gives CDR1 SQVTM, CDR2 ANQGSEA. The CDR3 coding sequence is TGCAGCGTTGATACCTTGGACGCAGCCACCTACAATGAGCAGTTCTTC. Its translation: CSVDTLDAATYNEQFF.

A remark on this clone: A single base is all that separates this from a far larger clone, so a read error is likely. The identical CDR3 is also encoded by other nucleotide sequences in the sample. The rearrangement joins TRBV7-3 to TRBJ2-2; tentatively, D is TRBD2 (6 bases). The CDR3 contains 14 residues. Germline CDR1 reads SGHTA; CDR2 reads FQGTGA. V gave up 3 bases and J gave up 2 bases, with 7 bases separating them. CDR3 loop: CASSLGLNTGELFF. DNA for the CDR3: TGTGCCAGCAGCTTGGGACTCAACACCGGGGAGCTGTTTTTT.

With regard to this clone: Other nucleotide sequences from this sample produce the same CDR3. V is TRBV9 and J is TRBJ2-1; the match to TRBD2 covers 8 bases. Germline-derived CDR1 and CDR2 are SGDLS and YYNGEE. The J segment lost 2 bases and the V segment lost 3 bases, leaving 4 bases of the junction unmatched. The CDR3 contains 15 residues. As DNA, the CDR3 is TGTGCCAGCAGCGAAAGCGGGGGAACCTACAATGAGCAGTTCTTC. Translating gives CASSESGGTYNEQFF.

In the case of this clone: A far larger clone lies a single base away; this is likely a read error. The identical CDR3 is also encoded by other nucleotide sequences in the sample. CDR3 sequence: CASSEHSPDEKLFF. In DNA, the CDR3 is TGTGCCAGCAGTGAACACAGTCCTGATGAAAAACTGTTTTTT. This rearrangement joins TRBV25-1 to TRBJ1-4; D not resolved. V was pared by 2 bases and J by 6 bases, with 10 bases between. Germline CDR1 and CDR2: MGHDK and SYGVNS. This CDR3 comprises 14 residues.

This rearrangement joins TRBV28 to TRBJ1-5; D is undetermined. Trimming took 5 bases from V and 2 from J, leaving 19 bases between them. This CDR3 comprises 17 residues. Germline assignment: CDR1 MDHEN and CDR2 SYDVKM. The CDR3 protein is CASSTRLFDWGNQPQHF. The CDR3 DNA reads as TGTGCCAGCAGTACCCGCCTGTTCGATTGGGGCAATCAGCCCCAGCATTTT.

Notes on this clone: A far larger clone is one base from this, pointing to a likely read error. The sample carries other DNA sequences with the same CDR3. V is TRBV30 and J is TRBJ1-3; TRBD1 is a possible D gene (6 bases). Germline V gene lookup returns CDR1 GTSNPN and CDR2 SVGIG (reference sequence). The V end was cut by 0 bases, the J end by 0 bases, with 12 bases between. This CDR3 is built from 16 residues. CDR3 DNA sequence: TGTGCCTGGAGTGTGCCTGGGGGACACTCTGGAAACACCATATATTTT. Its translation is CAWSVPGGHSGNTIYF.

The rearrangement joins TRBV6-1 to TRBJ2-1, with a possible D match to TRBD1 (5 bases). This CDR3 is 14 amino acids long. V lost 1 base and J 3 bases, leaving 7 bases between the germline ends. In germline, CDR1 is MNHNS, CDR2 SASEGT. CDR3 loop: CASSEVGDYNEQFF. CDR3 bases: TGTGCCAGCAGTGAAGTAGGGGACTACAATGAGCAGTTCTTC.

In the case of this clone: This probably arose from a read error, given a far larger clone one base away. The sample carries other DNA sequences with the same CDR3. This chain joins TRBV28 and TRBJ2-7; D ambiguous. V lost 5 bases, J lost 3 bases, and 20 bases lay in between. The CDR3 has 16 residues. Germline values: CDR1 MDHEN, CDR2 SYDVKM. This CDR3 reads CASSDPGHTPFYEQYF. The CDR3 region has the DNA TGTGCCAGCAGTGACCCTGGGCACACTCCGTTCTACGAGCAGTACTTC.